The rows below give T cell receptor beta chains drawn from one sample of a study of Ad26.COV2.S vaccination and SARS-CoV-2 variants. This table comes from immunoSEQ multiplex PCR, and its TCRdb copy is limited to in-frame clones, with some not included. Among about 280,000 clones listed, around 87% were seen once. The input for sequencing was peripheral blood, taken in a trial of Ad26.COV2.S vaccine versus placebo. All receptors derive from a person between 18 and 60 years old who received the Ad26.COV2.S COVID-19 vaccine or a placebo. The CDR3 runs from the conserved cysteine through the conserved F or W. Each record gives: D gene, clone size, V gene, J gene, CDR3 protein, CDR3 DNA. D genes are given only for firm matches. The size field is filled for only some rows; it gives once, few, many or a size class.

.	.	TRBV6-2/TRBV6-3	TRBJ1-2	CASSYRRGRDGYTF	TGTGCCAGCAGTTACCGCAGGGGAAGAGATGGCTACACCTTC
.	.	TRBV18	TRBJ2-3	CASSPKQTDTQYF	TGTGCCAGCTCACCAAAACAAACAGATACGCAGTATTTT
.	.	TRBV19	TRBJ1-1	CASSIDLEIPSNTEAFF	TGTGCCAGTAGTATAGATCTGGAGATCCCTTCGAACACTGAAGCTTTCTTT
.	once	TRBV10-3	TRBJ2-1	CAISESLAGNEQFF	TGTGCCATCAGTGAGTCACTAGCCGGCAATGAGCAGTTCTTC
.	.	TRBV6-5	TRBJ1-1	CASSSGVNTEAFF	TGTGCCAGCAGTTCAGGGGTGAACACTGAAGCTTTCTTT
TRBD1	.	TRBV7-9	TRBJ2-2	CASSSGQAVYTGELFF	TGTGCCAGCAGCTCGGGACAGGCGGTTTACACCGGGGAGCTGTTTTTT
TRBD2	once	TRBV7-9	TRBJ2-2	CASSLALPSGTGELFF	TGTGCCAGCAGCTTAGCTTTGCCTAGCGGGACCGGGGAGCTGTTTTTT
.	.	TRBV6-5	TRBJ1-2	CASSTTTGFPGGYTF	TGTGCCAGCAGCACAACTACAGGGTTCCCGGGTGGCTACACCTTC
TRBD1	.	TRBV18	TRBJ2-7	CASSPGTALPYEQYF	TGTGCCAGCTCACCCGGGACAGCCTTACCCTACGAGCAGTACTTC
.	.	TRBV7-9	TRBJ1-1	CASSRQSPEAFF	TGTGCCAGCAGCCGACAGAGCCCTGAAGCTTTCTTT
TRBD1	.	TRBV29-1	TRBJ2-6	CSVVTGVGANVLTF	TGCAGCGTCGTGACAGGGGTCGGGGCCAACGTCCTGACTTTC
.	.	TRBV5-6	TRBJ2-7	CASSWLRAEQYF	TGTGCCAGCAGCTGGCTTCGGGCCGAGCAGTACTTC
TRBD1	few	TRBV6-5	TRBJ1-2	CASSSDRGYGYTF	TGTGCCAGCAGTTCGGACAGGGGCTATGGCTACACCTTC
TRBD1	.	TRBV25-1	TRBJ1-2	CASRGQGRLGYTF	TGTGCCAGCAGGGGACAGGGGAGACTTGGCTACACCTTC